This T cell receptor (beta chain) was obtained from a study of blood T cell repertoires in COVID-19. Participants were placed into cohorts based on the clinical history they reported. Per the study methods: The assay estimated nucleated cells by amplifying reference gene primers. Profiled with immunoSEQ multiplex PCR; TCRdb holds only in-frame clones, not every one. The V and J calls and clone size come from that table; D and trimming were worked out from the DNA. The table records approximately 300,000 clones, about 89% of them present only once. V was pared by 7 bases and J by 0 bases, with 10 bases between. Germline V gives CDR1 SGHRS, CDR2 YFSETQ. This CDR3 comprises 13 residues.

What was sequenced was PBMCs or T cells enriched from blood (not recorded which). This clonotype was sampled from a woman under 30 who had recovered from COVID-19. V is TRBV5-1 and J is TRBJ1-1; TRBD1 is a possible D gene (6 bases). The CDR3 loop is CASRGGLNTEAFF. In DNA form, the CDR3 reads TGCGCCAGCCGGGGGGGCCTGAACACTGAAGCTTTCTTT.